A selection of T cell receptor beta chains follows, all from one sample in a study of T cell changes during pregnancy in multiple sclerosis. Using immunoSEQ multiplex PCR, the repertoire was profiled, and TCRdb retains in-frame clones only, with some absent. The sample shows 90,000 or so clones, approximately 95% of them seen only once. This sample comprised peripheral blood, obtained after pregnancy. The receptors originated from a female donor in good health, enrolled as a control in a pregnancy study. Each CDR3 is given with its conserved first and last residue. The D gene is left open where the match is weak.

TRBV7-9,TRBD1,CASSLASGGDHYEQYF
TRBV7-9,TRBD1,CASSPRTGSYNEQFF
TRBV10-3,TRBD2,CATLADLTDTQYF
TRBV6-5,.,CASSSNLRANYGYTF
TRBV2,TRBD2,CASSEADLGLAGSSAYEQYF
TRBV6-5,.,CASTTRGQETQYF
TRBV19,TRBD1,CASSIAGQGALGANVLTF
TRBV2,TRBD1,CASTVDRDGAEAFF
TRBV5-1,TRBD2,CASQLAGGLGETQYF
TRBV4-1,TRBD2,CASSQEWEVTSGYREQFF
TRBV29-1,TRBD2,CSVEDGLAGMSEQYF
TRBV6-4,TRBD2,CASELAGGGVWQFF
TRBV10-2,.,CASSREAGNTIYF
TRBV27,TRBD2,CASSLKGLADYNEQFF
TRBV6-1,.,CASNAGLQETQYF
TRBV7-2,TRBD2,CASSLVLAPSYEQYF
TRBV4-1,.,CASSQGAGAGKETQYF
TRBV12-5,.,CASGLEPGYGYTF
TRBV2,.,CASSERQGSLDTQYF
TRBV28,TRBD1,CASRQTGEDPQHF
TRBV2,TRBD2,CASSDSSGTYNEQFF
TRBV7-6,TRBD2,CASSQGLVGTGELFF
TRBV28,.,CASSFGYSQPQHF
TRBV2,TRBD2,CASSAGLAGGNPYEQYF
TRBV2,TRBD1,CASRGQASTDTQYF
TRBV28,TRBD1,CASSLTGGTYEQYF
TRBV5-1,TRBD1,CASSLAGQGNTEAFF
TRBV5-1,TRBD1,CASSLGDREWKTYNEQFF
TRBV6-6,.,CASSPRDRLGGNEQYF
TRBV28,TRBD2,CASGGEAARNEQFF
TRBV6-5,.,CASRASATNEKLFF
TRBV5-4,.,CASSPSGGPSETQYF
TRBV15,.,CATSRDRVNEKLFF
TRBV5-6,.,CASSLLTVTEAFF
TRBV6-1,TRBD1,CASARQGLELFF
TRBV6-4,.,CASSDHSGPPYEQYF
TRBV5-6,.,CASSLRDEQYF
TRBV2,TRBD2,CASSDPRSGSPNEQFF
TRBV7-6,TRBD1,CASSLGQGAVNNEQFF
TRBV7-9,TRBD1,CASSIKQGNEQFF
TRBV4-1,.,CASSHRQGGDQPQHF
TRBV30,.,CAWSVRVDGANVLTF
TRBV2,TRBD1,CASLLSGQSSYEQYF
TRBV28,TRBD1,CASSFRQGFYGYTF
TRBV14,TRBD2,CASSPPLAGGRSYNEQFF
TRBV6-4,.,CASSERASTDTQYF
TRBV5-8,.,CASTLGGSTYEQYF
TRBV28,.,CAGASATDTQYF
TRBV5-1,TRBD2,CASSSDPGGGYNEQFF
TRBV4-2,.,CASSQPTLGPQGHRYEQYF
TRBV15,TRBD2,CATSRATSGKRYEQYF
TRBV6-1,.,CASSEENSGANVLTF
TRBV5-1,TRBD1,CASSRTGLGETQYF
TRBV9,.,CASSRGPGERDTQYF
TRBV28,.,CASSSFRAALGSYEQYF
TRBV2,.,CASSAKLAYEQYF
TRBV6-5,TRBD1,CATRQPGTGDYEQYF
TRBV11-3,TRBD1,CASSTRQGSSYNEQFF
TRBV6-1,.,CASSELPGTLYQETQYF
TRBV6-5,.,CASSFDSPNEQFF